Listed below are T cell receptor beta chains from one sample, sequenced in a study of sequential checkpoint blockade in melanoma. Profiling relied on immunoSEQ multiplex PCR, and the TCRdb table lists in-frame clones only, not all of them. The sample has 27,000 or so clones; roughly 73% are singletons. Here the sequenced sample was CD8+ T cells sorted from blood (inferred from file names), taken from a patient given nivolumab and ipilimumab in sequence. The source of these receptors is a human donor with melanoma. CDR3s include the opening cysteine and the closing phenylalanine or tryptophan. The D gene is left open where the match is weak.

V,D,CDR3
TRBV5-6,NA,CASSLAWVGETDTQYF
TRBV6-6,TRBD1,CASTEDRGFSPLHF
TRBV6-5,NA,CASRQAGHGELFF
TRBV2,NA,CASSPPAGSYEQYF
TRBV6-1,TRBD1,CASTTGKYSTDTQYF
TRBV19,NA,CASSIDRAGWDGYTF
TRBV7-9,NA,CASSDGVLEQYF
TRBV7-9,NA,CASSSLYNEQYF
TRBV5-1,TRBD1,CASSPRDRGYEQYF
TRBV19,NA,CASKDGGGNNEQFF
TRBV30,NA,CAWSLVGGPSYGYTF
TRBV7-9,NA,CASRKRRNQPQHF
TRBV7-9,NA,CASSPLGEETYEAFF
TRBV6-5,NA,CASSWPGEQYF
TRBV19,NA,CASSILTAGATNEKLFF
TRBV7-9,NA,CASSDSHTVNTEAFF
TRBV19,NA,CASSMRRGMNTEAFF
TRBV9,NA,CAPQGDYEQYF
TRBV9,TRBD1,CASSRTGGMDEQYF
TRBV28,NA,CASSLTMTGTEAFF
TRBV27,TRBD2,CASTLAGENEQFF
TRBV6-5,NA,CASSYRQSGRDGYTF
TRBV19,NA,CASSKSWDISPGAFF
TRBV7-8,NA,CASSSGGQPYEQYF
TRBV27,TRBD2,CASSLWSSGVLEQYF
TRBV30,NA,CAWTEPWSTEAFF
TRBV7-2,NA,CASSTHGGYEQFF
TRBV6-6,NA,CASRDSRYEQYF
TRBV7-2,TRBD2,CASSLVGLAIGPSYNEQFF
TRBV25-1,TRBD1,CASSRDRVFF
TRBV27,NA,CASSYGMMAGELFF
TRBV11-2,NA,CASSPQTGEPHF
TRBV7-9,NA,CASSLDQGENYGYTF
TRBV14,NA,CASSLLGGSGNPYEQYF
TRBV6-5,TRBD2,CASSRGSINEQFF
TRBV11-3,NA,CASRDWDSTNTF
TRBV7-9,TRBD1,CASSPKTGKGQETQYF
TRBV6-5,TRBD2,CASTGGHETQYF
TRBV6-6,NA,CASRVAYEQYF
TRBV7-8,NA,CASSFLTSEQFF
TRBV4-3,TRBD2,CASSQDSGAYNEQFF
TRBV5-4,TRBD1,CASSTWGEQGQTQYF
TRBV10-3,NA,CAISESNPPGPNTEAFF
TRBV28,NA,CASSLGRGAYEQYF
TRBV7-3,TRBD2,CAPGGGALSEQYF
TRBV7-9,TRBD2,CASTSASGGSREQYF
TRBV7-9,TRBD2,CASSSGLAGGNPYEQYF
TRBV7-4,NA,CASSLEGLSLTDTQYF
TRBV19,TRBD1,CASSMRKTGTGRAYEQYF
TRBV5-6,NA,CASSFGPGSYEQYF
TRBV30,TRBD1,CAWDRAANTEAFF
TRBV19,NA,CASLVDGYEAFF
TRBV7-9,NA,CASSHTGRAYEQYF
TRBV9,TRBD2,CASSPGTSGGAEDTQYF
TRBV29-1,NA,CSVGGSEQYF
TRBV4-1,NA,CASSQESGYSSYEQYF
TRBV5-8,NA,CASSYPRTMVEQYF
TRBV5-1,TRBD1,CASSLTGQYNQPQHF
TRBV27,NA,CASGPYEQYF